The clone carrying this T cell receptor beta chain came up many times. TCRdb reprocessed the 5' RACE reads with MiXCR, giving one entry per CDR3 protein. The sample holds about 31,000 distinct CDR3 sequences, roughly a tenth seen once. The data belong to a study of T cells after yellow fever vaccination. Germline trimming cut 6 bases from V and 2 bases from J; bases unmatched to any gene: 6. Germline V CDR1 and CDR2: SGHAT, FQNNGV. The CDR3 sequence is 15 residues long. The source of this sequence is a man between 18 and 35 years old who received the YFV17D yellow fever vaccine. This specimen consisted of PBMCs, either bulk or a sorted T-cell subset (CD4+, CD8+, memory, or dextramer-sorted; not recorded which), obtained around 15 days after the first yellow fever vaccination. The chain links TRBV11-2 to TRBJ2-3, with 9 bases matching TRBD2. The CDR3 loop is CASRQKRGATDTQYF. In DNA form, the CDR3 reads TGTGCCAGCAGGCAAAAGCGGGGGGCCACAGATACGCAGTATTTT.